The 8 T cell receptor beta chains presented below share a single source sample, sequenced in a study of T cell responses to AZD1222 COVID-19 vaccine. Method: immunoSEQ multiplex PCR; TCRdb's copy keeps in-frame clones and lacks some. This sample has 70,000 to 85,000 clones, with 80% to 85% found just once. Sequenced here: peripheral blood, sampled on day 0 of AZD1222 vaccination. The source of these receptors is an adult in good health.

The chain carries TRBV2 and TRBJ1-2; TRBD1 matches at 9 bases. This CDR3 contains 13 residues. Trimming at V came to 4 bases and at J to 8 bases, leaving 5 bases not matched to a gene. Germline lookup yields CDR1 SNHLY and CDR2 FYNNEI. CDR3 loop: CASSGWTGAGYTF. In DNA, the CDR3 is TGTGCCAGCAGTGGCTGGACAGGGGCGGGCTACACCTTC.

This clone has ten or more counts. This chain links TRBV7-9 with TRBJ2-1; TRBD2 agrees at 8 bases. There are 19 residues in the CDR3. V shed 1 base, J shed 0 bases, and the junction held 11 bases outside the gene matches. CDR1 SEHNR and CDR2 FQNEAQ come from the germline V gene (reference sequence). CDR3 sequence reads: CASSLESSGSPSSYNEQFF. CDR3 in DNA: TGTGCCAGCAGCTTAGAATCTAGCGGGTCTCCTAGCTCCTACAATGAGCAGTTCTTC.

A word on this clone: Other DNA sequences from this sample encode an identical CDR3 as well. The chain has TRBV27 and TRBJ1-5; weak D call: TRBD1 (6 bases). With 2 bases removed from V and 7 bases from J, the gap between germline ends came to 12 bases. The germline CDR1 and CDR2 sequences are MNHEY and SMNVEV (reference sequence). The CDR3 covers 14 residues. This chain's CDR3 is CASSLRQGNQPQHF. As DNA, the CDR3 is TGTGCCAGCAGTTTACGGCAGGGGAACCAGCCCCAGCATTTT.

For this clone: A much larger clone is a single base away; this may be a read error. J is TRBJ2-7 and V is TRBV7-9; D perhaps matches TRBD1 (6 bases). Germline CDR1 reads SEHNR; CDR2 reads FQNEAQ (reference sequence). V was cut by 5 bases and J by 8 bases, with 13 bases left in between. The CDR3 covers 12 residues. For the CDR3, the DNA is TGTGCCAGCAGCGAAAACAGGGTCCAGCAGTACTTC. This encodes CASSENRVQQYF.

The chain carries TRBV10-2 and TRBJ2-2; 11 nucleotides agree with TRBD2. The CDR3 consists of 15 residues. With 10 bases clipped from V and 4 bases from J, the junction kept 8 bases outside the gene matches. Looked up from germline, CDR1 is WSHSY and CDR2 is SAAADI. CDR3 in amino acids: CATRLAGGSTGELFF. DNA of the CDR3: TGCGCCACCCGCCTAGCGGGAGGTAGCACCGGGGAGCTGTTTTTT.

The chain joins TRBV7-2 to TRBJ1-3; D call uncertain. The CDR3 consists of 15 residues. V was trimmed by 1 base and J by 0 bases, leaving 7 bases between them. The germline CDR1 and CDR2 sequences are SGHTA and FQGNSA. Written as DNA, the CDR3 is TGTGCCAGCAGCTTAGACGGAAACTCTGGAAACACCATATATTTT. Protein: CASSLDGNSGNTIYF.

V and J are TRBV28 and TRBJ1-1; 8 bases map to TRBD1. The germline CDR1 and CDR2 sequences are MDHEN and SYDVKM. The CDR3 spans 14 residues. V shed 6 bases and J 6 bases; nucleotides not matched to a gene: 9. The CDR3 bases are TGTGCCAGCAGCGCGGACAGGGAGAGGTCTGAAGCTTTCTTT. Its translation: CASSADRERSEAFF.

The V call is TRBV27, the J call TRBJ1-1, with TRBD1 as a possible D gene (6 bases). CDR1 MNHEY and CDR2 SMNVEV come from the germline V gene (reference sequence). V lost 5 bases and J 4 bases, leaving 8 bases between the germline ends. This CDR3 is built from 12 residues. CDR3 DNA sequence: TGTGCCAGCAGTATAGGGGGCACTGAAGCTTTCTTT. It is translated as CASSIGGTEAFF.